This T cell receptor beta chain originates from a study of T cell repertoires in cytomegalovirus infection (dated 2019 in TCRdb). Concerning the study at large: Alongside well-studied HLA-B-restricted epitopes, the peptide stimulations were aimed at recently identified HLA-C-restricted CMV epitopes, whose presentation resists viral immunomodulation. Donor HLA type was relevant to the analysis, because carriage of CMV infection together with the matching HLA type was indicated by public TCR beta signatures.

As to this clonotype: This receptor's antigen is unknown. No much larger clone is present one base from it, and per-base qualities are unavailable.

Measured from the cysteine to the phenylalanine, the CDR3 is 14 residues long. Only the CDR3 DNA is retained, 42 bases long and in frame from the first base. The germline V gene sets CDR1 to SQVTM and CDR2 to ANQGSEA. V is pruned by 3 bases and J by 4 bases, leaving 8 bases of the junction without a gene match. Sequenced using an Illumina HiSeq 1500. Through fastp at Q25 and MiXCR, TCRdb rebuilt clones from the public reads, retaining in-frame beta chains. For every CDR3 protein sequence, its rows merge into one entry that carries the most common genes and DNA. The sample contains around 300,000 distinct CDR3 sequences, 22% of them found a single time. About 20% of the sample is taken by the ten largest. Study-wide conclusions, independent of this receptor: In both this cohort and an independent cohort of some 370 donors, the cumulative frequency of public TCR beta family members distinguished carriers of CMV infection plus the relevant HLA type. The ex vivo response was dominated by HLA-C-restricted CMV-specific TCR beta clonotypes, which also provided the single most frequent clonotype in two of eight donors.

Explained via the paper, the treatment or condition label denotes: in vitro stimulation with specific CMV peptide epitopes to enrich CMV-specific T cells. The chain links TRBV29-1 with TRBJ2-5; TRBD2 aligns with 7 central bases. The TCR comes from a human donor in good health (CMV status not recorded). Some clones in this sample may be carry-over from other donors' samples. The sequenced sample was cultured PBMCs, obtained from culture after CMV antigen stimulation. The sequenced DNA is TGCAGCGTTGATTTGGGAGGGTTGGGAGAGACCCAGTACTTC. Translated, it gives CSVDLGGLGETQYF.